This entry is about one TCR beta chain. The sample is drawn from a study of OX40 agonist ivuxolimab in advanced cancers. Systemic immunosuppression or autoimmune disease history was grounds to exclude patients. The protocol was immunoSEQ multiplex PCR, while the TCRdb copy is restricted to in-frame clones and leaves out a portion. This sample yields approximately 54,000 clones, of which around 82% are seen a single time; about 3.1% belongs to the top ten. Per germline, CDR1 SGDLS and CDR2 YYNGEE. The CDR3 consists of 16 residues. The trim removed 3 bases at V and 2 bases at J, leaving 9 bases unmatched.

The TCR sequence derives from an adult with an advanced solid tumor such as melanoma, head and neck, liver or kidney cancer. The material was CD4+ or CD8+ T cells sorted from blood, obtained in a trial of the OX40 agonist ivuxolimab. J is TRBJ2-3 and V is TRBV9, with 7 nucleotides matching TRBD2. As DNA, the CDR3 is TGTGCCAGCAGCGGGCCCGGGGGGACGTACACAGATACGCAGTATTTT. Protein: CASSGPGGTYTDTQYF.